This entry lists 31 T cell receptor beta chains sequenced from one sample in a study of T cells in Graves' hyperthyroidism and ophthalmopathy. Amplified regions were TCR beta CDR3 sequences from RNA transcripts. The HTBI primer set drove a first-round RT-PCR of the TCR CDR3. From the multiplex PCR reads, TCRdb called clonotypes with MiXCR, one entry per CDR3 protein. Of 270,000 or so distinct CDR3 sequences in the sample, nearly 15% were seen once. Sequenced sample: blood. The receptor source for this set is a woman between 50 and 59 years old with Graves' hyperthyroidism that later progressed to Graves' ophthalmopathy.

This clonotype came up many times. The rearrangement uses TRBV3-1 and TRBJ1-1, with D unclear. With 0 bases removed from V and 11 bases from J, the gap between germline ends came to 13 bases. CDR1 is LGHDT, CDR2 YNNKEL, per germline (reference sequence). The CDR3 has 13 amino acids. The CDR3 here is CASSQDFGLRAFF. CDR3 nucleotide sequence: TGTGCCAGCAGCCAAGATTTTGGACTTAGGGCTTTCTTT.

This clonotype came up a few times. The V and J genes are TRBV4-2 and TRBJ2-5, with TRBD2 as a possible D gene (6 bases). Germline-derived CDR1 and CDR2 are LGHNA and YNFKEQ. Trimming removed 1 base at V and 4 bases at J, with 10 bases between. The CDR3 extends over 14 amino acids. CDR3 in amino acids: CASSQGEAGETQYF. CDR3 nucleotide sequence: TGTGCCAGCAGCCAAGGTGAAGCGGGAGAGACCCAGTACTTC.

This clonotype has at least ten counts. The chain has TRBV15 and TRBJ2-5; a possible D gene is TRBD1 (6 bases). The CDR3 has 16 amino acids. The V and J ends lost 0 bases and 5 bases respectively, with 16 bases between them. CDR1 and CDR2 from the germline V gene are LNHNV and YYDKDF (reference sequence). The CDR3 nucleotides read TGTGCCACCAGCAGAGATGGGACACGCACGGCGGAGACCCAGTACTTC. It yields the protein CATSRDGTRTAETQYF.

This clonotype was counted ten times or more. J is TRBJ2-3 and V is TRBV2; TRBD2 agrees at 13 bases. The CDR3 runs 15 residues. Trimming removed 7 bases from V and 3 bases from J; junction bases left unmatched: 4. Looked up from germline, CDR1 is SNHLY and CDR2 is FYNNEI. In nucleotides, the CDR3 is TGTGCCAGCAAACGGACTAGCGGGAGTACAGATACGCAGTATTTT. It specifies CASKRTSGSTDTQYF. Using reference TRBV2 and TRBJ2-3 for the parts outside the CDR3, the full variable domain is EPEVTQTPSHQVTQMGQEVILRCVPISNHLYFYWYRQILGQKVEFLVSFYNNEISEKSEIFDDQFSVERPDGSNFTLKIRSTKLEDSAMYFCASKRTSGSTDTQYFGPGTRLTVL.

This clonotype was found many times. CDR3 DNA: TGTGCCAGCATTAGGGGCGGGCAAGAGACCCAGTACTTC. Its translation is CASIRGGQETQYF. The V call is TRBV6-1, the J call TRBJ2-5; D may be TRBD1 or TRBD2 (5 bases each). CDR1 and CDR2 from the germline V gene are MNHNS and SASEGT. Trimming removed 7 bases from V and 2 bases from J, with 11 bases in between. This CDR3 contains 13 residues.

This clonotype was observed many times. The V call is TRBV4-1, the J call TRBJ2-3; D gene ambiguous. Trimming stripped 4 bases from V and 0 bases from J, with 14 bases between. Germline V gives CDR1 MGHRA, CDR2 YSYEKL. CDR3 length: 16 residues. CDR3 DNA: TGCGCCAGCAGCCCGCAGAGATTCGCTAGCACAGATACGCAGTATTTT. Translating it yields CASSPQRFASTDTQYF.

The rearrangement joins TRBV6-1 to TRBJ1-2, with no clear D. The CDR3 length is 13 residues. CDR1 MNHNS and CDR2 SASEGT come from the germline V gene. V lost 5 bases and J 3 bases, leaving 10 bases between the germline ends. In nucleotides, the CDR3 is TGTGCCAGCAGTTATACAGATCACTATGGCTACACCTTC. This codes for CASSYTDHYGYTF.

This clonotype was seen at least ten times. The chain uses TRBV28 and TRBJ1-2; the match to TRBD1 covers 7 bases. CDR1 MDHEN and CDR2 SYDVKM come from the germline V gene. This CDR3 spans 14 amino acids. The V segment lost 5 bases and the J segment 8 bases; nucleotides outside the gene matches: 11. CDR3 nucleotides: TGTGCCAGCAGTCCTCCCACAGGGGCGGCCGGCTACACCTTC. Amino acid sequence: CASSPPTGAAGYTF.

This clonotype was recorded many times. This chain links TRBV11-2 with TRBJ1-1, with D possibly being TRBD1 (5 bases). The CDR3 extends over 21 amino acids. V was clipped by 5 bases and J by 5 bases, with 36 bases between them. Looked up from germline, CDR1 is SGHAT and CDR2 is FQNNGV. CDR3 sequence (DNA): TGTGCCAGCAGCCTCGGGCCCCTAACCCTTCTCCGGGCAGGGAGAGGTACTGAAGCTTTCTTT. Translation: CASSLGPLTLLRAGRGTEAFF.

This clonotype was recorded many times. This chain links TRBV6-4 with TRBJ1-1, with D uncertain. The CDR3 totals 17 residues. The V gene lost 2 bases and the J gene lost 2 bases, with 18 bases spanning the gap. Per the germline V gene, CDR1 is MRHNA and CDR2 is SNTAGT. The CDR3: CASSDPRRDETNTEAFF. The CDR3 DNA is TGTGCCAGCAGTGACCCAAGAAGAGATGAGACCAACACTGAAGCTTTCTTT.

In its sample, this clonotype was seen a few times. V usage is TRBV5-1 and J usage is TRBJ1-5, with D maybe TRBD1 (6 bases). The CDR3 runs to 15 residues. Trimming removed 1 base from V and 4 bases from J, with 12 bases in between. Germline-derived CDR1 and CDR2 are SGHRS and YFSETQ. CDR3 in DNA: TGCGCCAGCAGCTTGACAGGGAGGGATAATCAGCCCCAGCATTTT. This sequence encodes CASSLTGRDNQPQHF.

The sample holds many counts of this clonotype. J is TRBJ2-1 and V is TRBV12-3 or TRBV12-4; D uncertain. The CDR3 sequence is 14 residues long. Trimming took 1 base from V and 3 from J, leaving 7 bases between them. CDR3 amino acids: CASSLVGSYNEQFF. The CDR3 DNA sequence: TGTGCCAGCAGTTTAGTCGGCAGCTACAATGAGCAGTTCTTC.

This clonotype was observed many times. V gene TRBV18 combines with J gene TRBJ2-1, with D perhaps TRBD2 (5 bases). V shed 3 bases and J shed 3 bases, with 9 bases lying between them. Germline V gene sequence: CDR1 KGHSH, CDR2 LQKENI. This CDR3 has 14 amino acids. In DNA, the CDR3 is TGTGCCAGCTCACCGGGAGCAGGCTACAATGAGCAGTTCTTC. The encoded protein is CASSPGAGYNEQFF.

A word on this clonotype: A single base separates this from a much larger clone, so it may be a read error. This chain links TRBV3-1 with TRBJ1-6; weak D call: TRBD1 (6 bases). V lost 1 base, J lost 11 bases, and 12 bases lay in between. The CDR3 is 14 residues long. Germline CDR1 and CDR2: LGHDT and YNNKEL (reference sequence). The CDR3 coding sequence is TGTGCCAGCAGCCAAGGCAGGGGATATCCACCCCTCCACTTT. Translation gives CASSQGRGYPPLHF.

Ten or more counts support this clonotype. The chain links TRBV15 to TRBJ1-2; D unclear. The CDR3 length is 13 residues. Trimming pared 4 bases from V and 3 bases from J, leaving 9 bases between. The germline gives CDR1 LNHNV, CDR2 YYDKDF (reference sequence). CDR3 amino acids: CATSTGSHYGYTF. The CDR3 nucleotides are TGTGCCACCAGCACTGGTTCTCACTATGGCTACACCTTC.

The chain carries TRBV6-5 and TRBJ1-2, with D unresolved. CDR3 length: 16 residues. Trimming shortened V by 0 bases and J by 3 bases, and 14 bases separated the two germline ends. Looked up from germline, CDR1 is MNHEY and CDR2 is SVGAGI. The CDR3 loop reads CASSYSVHTEYYGYTF. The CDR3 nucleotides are TGTGCCAGCAGTTACTCGGTTCATACGGAATACTATGGCTACACCTTC.

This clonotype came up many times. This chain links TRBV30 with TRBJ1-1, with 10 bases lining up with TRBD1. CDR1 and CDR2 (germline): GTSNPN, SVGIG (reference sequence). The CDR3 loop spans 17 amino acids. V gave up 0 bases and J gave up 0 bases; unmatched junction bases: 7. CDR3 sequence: CAWSVPWDRGLNTEAFF. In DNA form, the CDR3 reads TGTGCCTGGAGTGTACCTTGGGACAGGGGATTGAACACTGAAGCTTTCTTT.

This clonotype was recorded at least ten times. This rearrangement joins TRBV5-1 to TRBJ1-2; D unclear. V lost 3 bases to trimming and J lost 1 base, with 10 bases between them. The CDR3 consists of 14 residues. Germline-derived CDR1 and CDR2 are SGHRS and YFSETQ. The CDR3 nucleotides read TGCGCCAGCAGCTACGACGGGAATAACTATGGCTACACCTTC. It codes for CASSYDGNNYGYTF.

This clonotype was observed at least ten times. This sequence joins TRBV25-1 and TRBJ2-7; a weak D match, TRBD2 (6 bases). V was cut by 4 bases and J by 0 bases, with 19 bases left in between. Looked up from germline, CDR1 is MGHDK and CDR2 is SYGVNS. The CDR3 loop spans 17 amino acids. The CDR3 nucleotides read TGTGCCAGCAGTGCCTTGGAAGGGACTGCCCGCTCCTACGAGCAGTACTTC. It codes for CASSALEGTARSYEQYF.

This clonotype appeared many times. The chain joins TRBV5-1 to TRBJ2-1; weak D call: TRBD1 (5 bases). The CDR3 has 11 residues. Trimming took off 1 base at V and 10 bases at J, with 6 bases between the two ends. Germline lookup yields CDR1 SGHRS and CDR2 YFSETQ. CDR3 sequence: CASSLPGEQFF. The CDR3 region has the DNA TGCGCCAGCAGCTTGCCAGGGGAGCAGTTCTTC.

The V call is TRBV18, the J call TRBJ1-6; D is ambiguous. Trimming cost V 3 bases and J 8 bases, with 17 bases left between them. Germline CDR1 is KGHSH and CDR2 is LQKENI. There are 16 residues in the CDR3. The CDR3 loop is CASSPSGSTTDSPLHF. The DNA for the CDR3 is TGTGCCAGCTCACCCTCGGGGTCGACGACTGATTCACCCCTCCACTTT.

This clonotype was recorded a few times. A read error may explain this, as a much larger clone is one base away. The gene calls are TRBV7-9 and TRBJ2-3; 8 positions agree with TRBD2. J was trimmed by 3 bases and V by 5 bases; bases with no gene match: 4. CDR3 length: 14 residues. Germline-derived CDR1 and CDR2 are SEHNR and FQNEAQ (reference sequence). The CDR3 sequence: CASSPSGLTDTQYF. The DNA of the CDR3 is TGTGCCAGCAGCCCTAGCGGGCTTACAGATACGCAGTATTTT.

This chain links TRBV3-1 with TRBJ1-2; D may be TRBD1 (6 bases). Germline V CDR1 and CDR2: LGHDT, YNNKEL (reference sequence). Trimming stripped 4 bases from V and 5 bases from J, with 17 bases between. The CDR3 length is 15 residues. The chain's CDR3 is CASSPTRQARYGYTF. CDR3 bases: TGTGCCAGCAGCCCTACCCGACAGGCCAGGTATGGCTACACCTTC.

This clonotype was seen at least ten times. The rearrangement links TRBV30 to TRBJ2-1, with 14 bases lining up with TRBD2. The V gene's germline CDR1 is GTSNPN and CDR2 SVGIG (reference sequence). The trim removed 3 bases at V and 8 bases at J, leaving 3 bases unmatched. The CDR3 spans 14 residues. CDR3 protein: CAWRTSGRGDEQFF. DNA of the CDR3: TGTGCCTGGAGGACTAGCGGGAGGGGCGATGAGCAGTTCTTC. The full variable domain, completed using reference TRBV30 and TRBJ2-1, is SQTIHQWPATLVQPVGSPLSLECTVEGTSNPNLYWYRQAAGRGLQLLFYSVGIGQISSEVPQNLSASRPQDRQFILSSKKLLLSDSGFYLCAWRTSGRGDEQFFGPGTRLTVL.

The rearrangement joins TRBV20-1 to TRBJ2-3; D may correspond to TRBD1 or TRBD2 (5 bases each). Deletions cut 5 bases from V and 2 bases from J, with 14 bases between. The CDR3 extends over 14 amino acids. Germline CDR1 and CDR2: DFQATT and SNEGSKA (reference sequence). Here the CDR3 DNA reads TGCAGTGCTGGGGTTGAGGGGCCCACAGATACGCAGTATTTT. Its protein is CSAGVEGPTDTQYF.

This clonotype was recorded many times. Written as DNA, the CDR3 is TGTGCCAGCAGCATAAGCACGTCCCAGTACTTC. Protein: CASSISTSQYF. This chain joins TRBV3-1 and TRBJ2-5, with unresolved D. Trimming took 5 bases from V and 9 from J, leaving 10 bases between them. The CDR3 loop spans 11 amino acids. The germline CDR1 and CDR2 sequences are LGHDT and YNNKEL (reference sequence).

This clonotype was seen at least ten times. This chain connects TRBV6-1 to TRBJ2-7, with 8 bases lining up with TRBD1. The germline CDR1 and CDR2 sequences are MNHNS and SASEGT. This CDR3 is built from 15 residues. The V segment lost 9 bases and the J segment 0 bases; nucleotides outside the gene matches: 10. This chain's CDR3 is CASLRGTGSSYEQYF. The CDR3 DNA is TGTGCCAGTTTGAGGGGGACAGGAAGCTCCTACGAGCAGTACTTC.

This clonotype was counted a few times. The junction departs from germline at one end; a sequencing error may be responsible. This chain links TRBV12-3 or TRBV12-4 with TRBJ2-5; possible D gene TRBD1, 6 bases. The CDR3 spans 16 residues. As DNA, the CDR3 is TGCGCCAGCAGCCAAGGTGGGTCAGGGGCAGGAGAGACCCAGTACTTC. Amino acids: CASSQGGSGAGETQYF.

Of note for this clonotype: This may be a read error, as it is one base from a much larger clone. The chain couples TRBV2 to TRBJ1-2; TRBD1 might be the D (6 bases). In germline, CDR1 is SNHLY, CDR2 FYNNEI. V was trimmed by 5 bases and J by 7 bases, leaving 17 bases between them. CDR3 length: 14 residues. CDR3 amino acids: CASSYRVLTVGYTF. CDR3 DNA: TGTGCCAGCAGTTACAGGGTTCTTACAGTTGGCTACACCTTC.

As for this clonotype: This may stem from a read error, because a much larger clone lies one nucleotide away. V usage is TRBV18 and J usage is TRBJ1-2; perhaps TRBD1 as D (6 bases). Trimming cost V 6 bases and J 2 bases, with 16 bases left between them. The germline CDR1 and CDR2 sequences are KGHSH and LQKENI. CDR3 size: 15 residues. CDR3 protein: CASSPRTELNYGYTF. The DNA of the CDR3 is TGTGCCAGCTCCCCCCGGACAGAATTAAACTATGGCTACACCTTC.

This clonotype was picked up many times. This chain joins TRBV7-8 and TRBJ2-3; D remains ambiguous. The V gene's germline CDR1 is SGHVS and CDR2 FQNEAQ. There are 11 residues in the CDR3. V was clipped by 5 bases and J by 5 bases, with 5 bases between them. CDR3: CASSQGDTQYF. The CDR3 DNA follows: TGTGCCAGCAGCCAAGGAGATACGCAGTATTTT.